This T cell receptor (beta chain) stems from a study of blood T cells in healthy people across ages. Then a second PCR, running roughly 6 to 12 cycles, was carried out with a sample-barcoded 5' primer and a J-beta primer mix. TCRdb re-analysed the 5' RACE reads in MiXCR, keeping a single row per CDR3 protein. The sample consists of about 800,000 distinct CDR3 sequences, 20% to 30% of them appearing once. V gave up 4 bases and J gave up 2 bases, with 11 bases separating them. The germline gives CDR1 SNHLY, CDR2 FYNNEI. The CDR3 consists of 14 residues. This clonotype occurred a few times. Its specificity is unknown. General study results and limits: TCR beta diversity correlated strongly with naive T cell percentage. More naive CD4+ cells and higher diversity were found in long-lived than in aged donors. The unsorted PBMCs prevented any conclusive comparison of naive versus antigen-experienced cells.

The sample was also reused in another study, on T cells of mothers and their children. That work adds: The yield was over 8.5 million TCR beta CDR3 reads from each mother and a few million from each child.

The clonotype was recovered from a boy aged 5-17 years in good health. Sequenced material: blood. This sequence joins TRBV2 and TRBJ1-2; D unresolved. DNA of the CDR3: TGTGCCAGCAGTGTTGTGGGGTGGAACTATGGCTACACCTTC. It encodes CASSVVGWNYGYTF. The full variable domain, completed using reference TRBV2 and TRBJ1-2, is EPEVTQTPSHQVTQMGQEVILRCVPISNHLYFYWYRQILGQKVEFLVSFYNNEISEKSEIFDDQFSVERPDGSNFTLKIRSTKLEDSAMYFCASSVVGWNYGYTFGSGTRLTVV.